The table lists the clone carrying this T cell receptor beta chain with a count of one. CDR3 length equals 14 residues. The germline V gene encodes CDR1 SNHLY and CDR2 FYNNEI. The ends lost 10 bases at V and 5 bases at J; junction bases unmatched: 10. This sample stems from a study of T cell changes during pregnancy in multiple sclerosis. Clones were read by immunoSEQ multiplex PCR, and TCRdb kept only the in-frame ones, dropping some. This sample has tens of thousands of clones, with around 90% found just once. The J gene is TRBJ1-1, the V gene TRBV2; TRBD1 aligns across 10 bases. Sequencing was performed on CD4+ T cells from peripheral blood mononuclear cells, taken in the first trimester of pregnancy. This clonotype was obtained from a female donor with multiple sclerosis, enrolled in a pregnancy study. The CDR3: CATQTGGAGTEAFF. The CDR3 DNA follows: TGTGCCACCCAGACAGGGGGCGCGGGGACTGAAGCTTTCTTT.